Listed below are T cell receptor beta chains from one sample, sequenced in a study of CD8 T cells in Susac syndrome. Using its own MiXCR run on the immunoSEQ multiplex PCR reads, TCRdb lists one record per CDR3 protein. Here the sample spans about 300,000 distinct CDR3 sequences, 92% being singletons. Input material: CD4+ T cells from PBMCs. The receptors stem from a human donor with multiple sclerosis. CDR3s include the opening cysteine and the closing phenylalanine or tryptophan. Fields, in order: clone size, V gene, J gene, D gene, CDR3 DNA, CDR3 protein. D genes are given only for firm matches. Some rows mark clone size as missing; the rest say once, few, many or name a class of expanded clone.

clone size: once; V gene: TRBV23-1; J gene: TRBJ2-7; D gene: -; CDR3 DNA: TGCGCCAGCACCATAATCGAGCAGTACTTC; CDR3 protein: CASTIIEQYF
clone size: -; V gene: TRBV6-5; J gene: TRBJ2-5; D gene: -; CDR3 DNA: TGTGCCAGCAGTTCCCGTGGACGTGAGGTGACCCAGTACTTC; CDR3 protein: CASSSRGREVTQYF
clone size: once; V gene: TRBV29-1; J gene: TRBJ2-1; D gene: TRBD2; CDR3 DNA: TGCAGCGTCATCCGGGGTAGCGGGGGGGCCGATGAGCAGTTCTTC; CDR3 protein: CSVIRGSGGADEQFF
clone size: -; V gene: TRBV6-5; J gene: TRBJ1-1; D gene: -; CDR3 DNA: TGTGCCAGCAGTTACGGGGACACCGGGGGTAGGGCTGAAGCTTTCTTT; CDR3 protein: CASSYGDTGGRAEAFF
clone size: -; V gene: TRBV3-1; J gene: TRBJ2-7; D gene: TRBD2; CDR3 DNA: TGTGCCAGCAGCCACTACCGGGAGGGCGAGCAGTACTTC; CDR3 protein: CASSHYREGEQYF
clone size: -; V gene: TRBV9; J gene: TRBJ2-1; D gene: TRBD2; CDR3 DNA: TGTGCCAGCAGCTCGGGACTAGCGTCCAATGAGCAGTTCTTC; CDR3 protein: CASSSGLASNEQFF
clone size: -; V gene: TRBV15; J gene: TRBJ2-5; D gene: TRBD1; CDR3 DNA: TGTGCCACCAGCAGAGCCAGACAGGGGCAGGAGACCCAGTACTTC; CDR3 protein: CATSRARQGQETQYF
clone size: once; V gene: TRBV30; J gene: TRBJ1-2; D gene: -; CDR3 DNA: TGTGCCTGGAGTGCCCAGGGTAGAGCGATCAGTGGCTACACCTTC; CDR3 protein: CAWSAQGRAISGYTF
clone size: -; V gene: TRBV29-1; J gene: TRBJ2-5; D gene: TRBD2; CDR3 DNA: TGCAGCGCCGGGACTAGCGGGGGATCAGAGACCCAGTACTTC; CDR3 protein: CSAGTSGGSETQYF
clone size: -; V gene: TRBV18; J gene: TRBJ1-4; D gene: -; CDR3 DNA: TGTGCCAGCTCTCCCGATCGAGGGGCGCAGGAACTGTTTTTT; CDR3 protein: CASSPDRGAQELFF
clone size: -; V gene: TRBV20-1; J gene: TRBJ1-5; D gene: -; CDR3 DNA: TGCAGTGCTAGAGAGTTAGGATTCAATCAGCCCCAGCATTTT; CDR3 protein: CSARELGFNQPQHF
clone size: -; V gene: TRBV12-3/TRBV12-4; J gene: TRBJ2-2; D gene: -; CDR3 DNA: TGTGCCAGCAGCATACACCCGTTGAACACCGGGGAGCTGTTTTTT; CDR3 protein: CASSIHPLNTGELFF
clone size: -; V gene: TRBV1; J gene: TRBJ2-5; D gene: -; CDR3 DNA: TGCACCAGCAGCCAAGAGGAGGCCCCCCAAGAGACAGGAAAGGGAGAGACCCAGTACTTC; CDR3 protein: CTSSQEEAPQETGKGETQYF
clone size: few; V gene: TRBV3-1; J gene: TRBJ2-2; D gene: -; CDR3 DNA: TGTGCCAGCAGCTTACAGACTGGGAACACCGGGGAGCTGTTTTTT; CDR3 protein: CASSLQTGNTGELFF
clone size: -; V gene: TRBV19; J gene: TRBJ2-1; D gene: TRBD2; CDR3 DNA: TGTGCCAGTAGTTCTCAGACTAGCCCGAATGAGCAGTTCTTC; CDR3 protein: CASSSQTSPNEQFF
clone size: -; V gene: TRBV11-2; J gene: TRBJ2-2; D gene: -; CDR3 DNA: TGTGCCAGCGCAATAACGAACACCGGGGAGCTGTTTTTT; CDR3 protein: CASAITNTGELFF
clone size: -; V gene: TRBV7-7; J gene: TRBJ2-3; D gene: -; CDR3 DNA: TGTGCTAGCAGCTTCATGGGCGGCACAGATACGCAGTATTTT; CDR3 protein: CASSFMGGTDTQYF
clone size: few; V gene: TRBV6-6; J gene: TRBJ2-7; D gene: TRBD2; CDR3 DNA: TGTGCCAGCAGTTACGGGACTAGCGGCTACGAGCAGTACTTC; CDR3 protein: CASSYGTSGYEQYF
clone size: once; V gene: TRBV3-1; J gene: TRBJ2-1; D gene: -; CDR3 DNA: TGTGCCAGCAGCCAAGTGACCGTTTACAATGAGCAGTTCTTC; CDR3 protein: CASSQVTVYNEQFF
clone size: -; V gene: TRBV29-1; J gene: TRBJ1-1; D gene: TRBD1; CDR3 DNA: TGCAGCGTTGGGCCGGGACAGCGAACTGAAGCTTTCTTT; CDR3 protein: CSVGPGQRTEAFF
clone size: -; V gene: TRBV4-3; J gene: TRBJ2-3; D gene: TRBD2; CDR3 DNA: TGCGCCAGCAGCCAAGATCGGTTAGCGGGAGGGGGAATGGTGGATACGCAGTATTTT; CDR3 protein: CASSQDRLAGGGMVDTQYF
clone size: -; V gene: TRBV6-1; J gene: TRBJ2-3; D gene: TRBD2; CDR3 DNA: TGTGCCAGCAGCTCTCCGGGACTAGCGAACACAGATACGCAGTATTTT; CDR3 protein: CASSSPGLANTDTQYF
clone size: -; V gene: TRBV12-3/TRBV12-4; J gene: TRBJ2-2; D gene: TRBD1; CDR3 DNA: TGTGCCAGCAATCGCCGGGACAGGGTGAACACCGGGGAGCTGTTTTTT; CDR3 protein: CASNRRDRVNTGELFF
clone size: -; V gene: TRBV4-3; J gene: TRBJ2-2; D gene: -; CDR3 DNA: TGCGCCAGCAGCTCAAACTCCCGACTTAACACCGGGGAGCTGTTTTTT; CDR3 protein: CASSSNSRLNTGELFF
clone size: once; V gene: TRBV5-6; J gene: TRBJ1-5; D gene: -; CDR3 DNA: TGTGCCAGCAGCTTGATGGGGGGTCGCAATCAGCCCCAGCATTTT; CDR3 protein: CASSLMGGRNQPQHF
clone size: -; V gene: TRBV7-2; J gene: TRBJ2-5; D gene: -; CDR3 DNA: TGTGCCAGCAGCCCCACAACGTACCAAGAGACCCAGTACTTC; CDR3 protein: CASSPTTYQETQYF
clone size: -; V gene: TRBV27; J gene: TRBJ1-5; D gene: -; CDR3 DNA: TGTGCCAGCAGTGGTGCTGGCCAGCCCCAGCATTTT; CDR3 protein: CASSGAGQPQHF
clone size: -; V gene: TRBV18; J gene: TRBJ1-1; D gene: TRBD1; CDR3 DNA: TGTGCCAGCTCAAGGACAGGGGGTAAGGACACTGAAGCTTTCTTT; CDR3 protein: CASSRTGGKDTEAFF
clone size: -; V gene: TRBV3-1; J gene: TRBJ2-5; D gene: -; CDR3 DNA: TGTGCCAGCAGCCACTTTTACCAAGAGACCCAGTACTTC; CDR3 protein: CASSHFYQETQYF
clone size: -; V gene: TRBV19; J gene: TRBJ1-2; D gene: -; CDR3 DNA: TGTGCCAGTAGTATAGAGGGGGACCGCTACACCTTC; CDR3 protein: CASSIEGDRYTF
clone size: -; V gene: TRBV29-1; J gene: TRBJ2-1; D gene: TRBD2; CDR3 DNA: TGCAGCGCGCACCGAAGCGGGAGGGCCGATGATGAGCAGTTCTTC; CDR3 protein: CSAHRSGRADDEQFF
clone size: -; V gene: TRBV2; J gene: TRBJ1-3; D gene: -; CDR3 DNA: TGTGCCAGCAGTACTTTCCCAGGGAGCTCTGGAAACACCATATATTTT; CDR3 protein: CASSTFPGSSGNTIYF
clone size: -; V gene: TRBV14; J gene: TRBJ1-4; D gene: TRBD1; CDR3 DNA: TGTGCCAGCAGCCAGGGACAGGGATATGAAAAACTGTTTTTT; CDR3 protein: CASSQGQGYEKLFF
clone size: -; V gene: TRBV20-1; J gene: TRBJ2-1; D gene: TRBD2; CDR3 DNA: TGCAGTGCTAGAGATAATGGGCTAGCGGGAGTCATCAATGAGCAGTTCTTC; CDR3 protein: CSARDNGLAGVINEQFF
clone size: -; V gene: TRBV24-1; J gene: TRBJ1-1; D gene: -; CDR3 DNA: TGTGCCACCAGTGATTCGCATGACACTGAAGCTTTCTTT; CDR3 protein: CATSDSHDTEAFF
clone size: -; V gene: TRBV2; J gene: TRBJ1-2; D gene: -; CDR3 DNA: TGTGCCAGCACCACTCTTGGGGCGGATGGCTACACCTTC; CDR3 protein: CASTTLGADGYTF
clone size: -; V gene: TRBV20-1; J gene: TRBJ1-2; D gene: -; CDR3 DNA: TGCAGTGCTAGAGCCCCAGGGGCGGACTATGGCTACACCTTC; CDR3 protein: CSARAPGADYGYTF
clone size: -; V gene: TRBV29-1; J gene: TRBJ1-2; D gene: -; CDR3 DNA: TGCAGCGTTGAAGACTACGGACAATCTGGCTACACCTTC; CDR3 protein: CSVEDYGQSGYTF
clone size: -; V gene: TRBV5-1; J gene: TRBJ2-1; D gene: TRBD2; CDR3 DNA: TGCGCCAGCAGCCGAGCGGGAGTCTCCTACAATGAGCAGTTCTTC; CDR3 protein: CASSRAGVSYNEQFF
clone size: -; V gene: TRBV12-3/TRBV12-4; J gene: TRBJ2-5; D gene: TRBD2; CDR3 DNA: TGTGCCAGCAGCCAAGCTAGCGGGGGGTTTCGGGAGACCCAGTACTTC; CDR3 protein: CASSQASGGFRETQYF
clone size: -; V gene: TRBV30; J gene: TRBJ2-7; D gene: -; CDR3 DNA: TGTGCCTGGAGTGTACCCACTAGAAGCTCCTACGAGCAGTACTTC; CDR3 protein: CAWSVPTRSSYEQYF
clone size: -; V gene: TRBV5-1; J gene: TRBJ2-1; D gene: TRBD2; CDR3 DNA: TGCGCCAGCAGCTTAATTACGACTAGCGGGAGGGCCTATCCCTACAATGAGCAGTTCTTC; CDR3 protein: CASSLITTSGRAYPYNEQFF
clone size: -; V gene: TRBV12-3/TRBV12-4; J gene: TRBJ2-5; D gene: -; CDR3 DNA: TGTGCCAGCAGGAGCGGGACACAAGAGACCCAGTACTTC; CDR3 protein: CASRSGTQETQYF
clone size: -; V gene: TRBV30; J gene: TRBJ1-5; D gene: TRBD1; CDR3 DNA: TGTGCCTGGAGTGGGACAGGAGGACAGCCCCAGCATTTT; CDR3 protein: CAWSGTGGQPQHF
clone size: -; V gene: TRBV6-1; J gene: TRBJ2-3; D gene: -; CDR3 DNA: TGTGCCAGCAGTACAAACCACGGACAGTGGTCGGCGAATACGCAGTATTTT; CDR3 protein: CASSTNHGQWSANTQYF
clone size: once; V gene: TRBV7-8; J gene: TRBJ2-3; D gene: -; CDR3 DNA: TGTGCCAGCAGCTTAAGGCCCCAGGGGGATACGCAGTATTTT; CDR3 protein: CASSLRPQGDTQYF